This T cell receptor beta chain was recovered during a study of T cells of healthy individuals. Trimming left V 4 bases short and J 4 bases short, with 24 bases between. The CDR3 runs to 18 residues. The germline gives CDR1 SEHNR, CDR2 FQNEAQ (reference sequence). Each CDR3 protein is one row after TCRdb ran MiXCR on the 5' RACE reads. The profile shows 40,000 to 45,000 distinct CDR3 sequences, 3.5% to 5.5% of them singletons. This clonotype occurred many times. The chain carries TRBV7-9 and TRBJ2-3; either TRBD1 or TRBD2 may supply D (6 bases each). The receptor was derived from a human donor in good health. CDR3 amino acids: CASSSRGPGATAPDTQYF. The CDR3 DNA reads as TGTGCCAGCAGCTCGAGGGGTCCGGGGGCGACAGCGCCAGATACGCAGTATTTT.